This passage covers 8 T cell receptor beta chains from one sample sequenced in a study of cytomegalovirus exposure and HLA in healthy donors. In the PCR, 60 Vbeta and 13 Jbeta primers were used. Measured with immunoSEQ multiplex PCR; TCRdb has only the in-frame clones, and not every one. The table shows 75,000 to 90,000 clones, with around 82% occurring only once. The sequenced material came from PBMCs. All receptors derive from a man in his fifties in good health and CMV-seronegative.

J is TRBJ1-2 and V is TRBV18; 10 bases map to TRBD1. Germline loops: CDR1 KGHSH, CDR2 LQKENI. CDR3 size: 14 residues. V gave up 3 bases and J gave up 6 bases; unmatched junction bases: 4. CDR3: CASSPLDRGNGYTF. In DNA form, the CDR3 reads TGTGCCAGCTCACCTCTGGACAGGGGGAATGGCTACACCTTC.

The gene calls are TRBV6-5 and TRBJ2-2; the D gene is possibly TRBD1 (6 bases). The CDR3 totals 15 residues. Germline-derived CDR1 and CDR2 are MNHEY and SVGAGI. Trimming stripped 5 bases from V and 3 bases from J, with 13 bases between. The CDR3 DNA reads as TGTGCCAGCAGTAGGGGGACAACTTACACCGGGGAGCTGTTTTTT. It specifies CASSRGTTYTGELFF.

The chain recombines TRBV2 with TRBJ2-7; no definite D call. The CDR3 length is 11 residues. Trimming shortened V by 7 bases and J by 3 bases, and 7 bases separated the two germline ends. Germline V CDR1 and CDR2: SNHLY, FYNNEI. The CDR3, as DNA: TGTGCCAGCAAACAGATCTACGAGCAGTACTTC. It yields the protein CASKQIYEQYF.

The CDR3 region has the DNA TGCGCCAGCAGCGGTAGCGGGGGGCACCAAGAGACCCAGTACTTC. Residues: CASSGSGGHQETQYF. The chain carries TRBV4-1 and TRBJ2-5; TRBD2 aligns across 10 bases. Germline trimming cut 5 bases from V and 0 bases from J; bases unmatched to any gene: 3. CDR1 is MGHRA, CDR2 YSYEKL, per germline. The CDR3 length is 15 residues.

This clone was seen more than once but under ten times. The chain carries TRBV2 and TRBJ2-1; 11 nucleotides match TRBD2. There are 17 residues in the CDR3. Germline V lookup: CDR1 SNHLY, CDR2 FYNNEI. The V gene end was trimmed by 4 bases and the J gene end by 9 bases; junction bases not matched to a gene: 14. CDR3 bases: TGTGCCAGCAGTGGAGCTGCTATGGTAGCGGGGGGGCGTGAGCAGTTCTTC. It yields the protein CASSGAAMVAGGREQFF.

V gene TRBV2 combines with J gene TRBJ2-1; D is possibly TRBD2 (5 bases). The CDR3 consists of 15 residues. The ends were cut back, 6 bases at V and 2 bases at J, with 14 bases in the middle. The germline V gene encodes CDR1 SNHLY and CDR2 FYNNEI. The CDR3 DNA sequence: TGTGCCAGCAGCGCCGGGATGGGTCCCTACAATGAGCAGTTCTTC. This translates into CASSAGMGPYNEQFF. Looking up the rest from reference TRBV2 and TRBJ2-1 gives the full variable domain: EPEVTQTPSHQVTQMGQEVILRCVPISNHLYFYWYRQILGQKVEFLVSFYNNEISEKSEIFDDQFSVERPDGSNFTLKIRSTKLEDSAMYFCASSAGMGPYNEQFFGPGTRLTVL.

This chain links TRBV9 with TRBJ2-5, with 8 bases lining up with TRBD2. This CDR3 region has 20 residues. The germline V gene has CDR1 SGDLS and CDR2 YYNGEE. The V gene end was trimmed by 0 bases and the J gene end by 3 bases; junction bases not matched to a gene: 19. CDR3 sequence reads: CASSVGLTAGASPPKETQYF. CDR3 bases: TGTGCCAGCAGCGTAGGGCTGACAGCGGGGGCCTCTCCTCCGAAAGAGACCCAGTACTTC.

The V and J genes are TRBV9 and TRBJ2-3; D remains unclear. Germline V CDR1 and CDR2: SGDLS, YYNGEE. Trimming removed 0 bases at V and 0 bases at J, with 8 bases between. This CDR3 comprises 15 residues. DNA for the CDR3: TGTGCCAGCAGCGTAGGGGCATCTAGCACAGATACGCAGTATTTT. It specifies CASSVGASSTDTQYF.